The 21 T cell receptor beta chains below come from one sample, sequenced in a study of response to subunit inactivated influenza vaccine. TCRdb re-derived calls from the RT-PCR reads in MiXCR, one entry per CDR3 protein. The data show approximately 500,000 distinct CDR3 sequences, 10% to 15% seen once. The sample in question was PBMCs from blood, obtained around seven weeks after vaccination. The receptors shown here come from a man aged 45-60 years who received an inactivated influenza vaccine.

This clonotype has only a few counts. The chain links TRBV4-3 to TRBJ2-7, with D unresolved. V lost 0 bases and J lost 0, with 3 bases in between. The CDR3 has 13 amino acids. CDR1 LGHNA and CDR2 YSLEER come from the germline V gene. CDR3 coding DNA: TGCGCCAGCAGCCAAGAGTTCTCCTACGAGCAGTACTTC. Its translation: CASSQEFSYEQYF.

The V call is TRBV12-3 or TRBV12-4, the J call TRBJ1-1, with D unclear. With 6 bases removed from V and 4 bases from J, the gap between germline ends came to 6 bases. The CDR3 contains 11 residues. The DNA of the CDR3 is TGTGCCAGCAGCGGGGTCACTGAAGCTTTCTTT. This codes for CASSGVTEAFF.

V gene TRBV20-1 combines with J gene TRBJ2-1; D possibly corresponds to TRBD1 (7 bases). Germline CDR1 is DFQATT and CDR2 is SNEGSKA (reference sequence). The V end was cut by 1 base, the J end by 10 bases, with 14 bases between. This CDR3 spans 13 amino acids. CDR3 region: CSARGQGLPEQFF. CDR3 sequence (DNA): TGCAGTGCTAGAGGACAGGGACTTCCGGAGCAGTTCTTC.

This clonotype showed up just a few times. The chain combines TRBV29-1 with TRBJ1-1; 7 nucleotides match TRBD1. V lost 8 bases, J lost 0 bases, and 9 bases stayed unmatched. The CDR3 extends over 14 amino acids. Germline-derived CDR1 and CDR2 are SQVTM and ANQGSEA. CDR3 nucleotide sequence: TGCAGCTCCCGACAGGGTGAAATGAACACTGAAGCTTTCTTT. Protein sequence: CSSRQGEMNTEAFF.

The V call is TRBV5-1, the J call TRBJ1-6; TRBD1 matches at 8 bases. Per germline, CDR1 SGHRS and CDR2 YFSETQ. J gave up 8 bases and V 4 bases, and 5 bases lay outside the gene matches. The CDR3 is made up of 14 amino acids. This CDR3 is CASSPGTGDSPLHF. The CDR3 coding sequence is TGCGCCAGCAGCCCCGGGACAGGAGATTCACCCCTCCACTTT.

This clonotype showed up many times. The chain links TRBV5-1 to TRBJ1-1; possibly TRBD1 for D (5 bases). CDR3 length: 14 amino acids. The germline gives CDR1 SGHRS, CDR2 YFSETQ. Trimming shortened V by 0 bases and J by 5 bases, and 11 bases separated the two germline ends. CDR3 nucleotides: TGCGCCAGCAGCTTGGCTGGGGGAAGGACTGAAGCTTTCTTT. Translated: CASSLAGGRTEAFF. Looking up the rest from reference TRBV5-1 and TRBJ1-1 gives the full variable domain: KAGVTQTPRYLIKTRGQQVTLSCSPISGHRSVSWYQQTPGQGLQFLFEYFSETQRNKGNFPGRFSGRQFSNSRSEMNVSTLELGDSALYLCASSLAGGRTEAFFGQGTRLTVV.

The chain employs TRBV13 and TRBJ2-1; TRBD2 agrees at 9 bases. This CDR3 spans 16 amino acids. Germline assignment: CDR1 PRHDT and CDR2 FYEKMQ (reference sequence). V lost 0 bases and J lost 9; bases outside the gene matches: 9. CDR3 in amino acids: CASSLGGSGRGGEQFF. Here the CDR3 DNA reads TGTGCCAGCAGCTTAGGCGGTAGCGGGAGAGGTGGTGAGCAGTTCTTC.

A few counts support this clonotype. The rearrangement uses TRBV9 and TRBJ2-7; D not resolved. The V gene's germline CDR1 is SGDLS and CDR2 YYNGEE. The V end was cut by 0 bases, the J end by 5 bases, with 21 bases between. This CDR3 comprises 17 residues. The CDR3 DNA follows: TGTGCCAGCAGCGTAGATCCGGTGTCCGCTTCCCCCCACGAGCAGTACTTC. It translates to CASSVDPVSASPHEQYF.

Of note for this clonotype: The conserved final phenylalanine or tryptophan is absent from the CDR3, which likely points to a read error. The J gene is TRBJ2-4, the V gene TRBV5-6; a weak D match, TRBD1 (5 bases). This CDR3 has 16 amino acids. The germline V gene encodes CDR1 SGHDT and CDR2 YYEEEE. V was pared by 1 base and J by 3 bases, with 14 bases between. The CDR3 spells CASSLSRAIHKNIQYY. CDR3 coding DNA: TGTGCCAGCAGCTTGAGCAGGGCGATCCACAAAAACATTCAGTACTAC.

This clonotype was observed a few times. The chain employs TRBV7-2 and TRBJ2-2, with D unclear. V was pared by 5 bases and J by 6 bases, with 13 bases between. CDR3 length equals 14 residues. The germline CDR1 and CDR2 sequences are SGHTA and FQGNSA. The CDR3 DNA reads TGTGCCAGCAGCCCGGCGGTGTTATCCGGGGAGCTGTTTTTT. Amino acid sequence: CASSPAVLSGELFF.

CDR3 protein: CSVWSADTDTQYF. The CDR3 DNA sequence: TGCAGCGTTTGGAGCGCAGACACAGATACGCAGTATTTT. The chain couples TRBV29-1 to TRBJ2-3, with D unclear. V lost 5 bases and J 2 bases, leaving 11 bases between the germline ends. Germline loops: CDR1 SQVTM, CDR2 ANQGSEA. The CDR3 length is 13 residues.

The chain joins TRBV7-9 to TRBJ1-5; the D gene is possibly TRBD1 (5 bases). The V end was cut by 0 bases, the J end by 5 bases, with 8 bases between. The germline gives CDR1 SEHNR, CDR2 FQNEAQ (reference sequence). There are 14 residues in the CDR3. CDR3 in DNA: TGTGCCAGCAGCTTAGCAGGGGTTGATCAGCCCCAGCATTTT. Protein sequence: CASSLAGVDQPQHF.

This chain connects TRBV5-1 to TRBJ2-3; TRBD1 might be the D (6 bases). CDR1 SGHRS and CDR2 YFSETQ come from the germline V gene. CDR3 length equals 14 residues. V dropped 7 bases and J dropped 0 bases, with 12 bases sitting between them. The CDR3 DNA reads TGCGCCAGCGAGAAAGGACAGAGCACAGATACGCAGTATTTT. This sequence encodes CASEKGQSTDTQYF.

This chain connects TRBV6-5 to TRBJ2-1; tentatively, D is TRBD2 (6 bases). The length of the CDR3 is 15 residues. Trimming removed 5 bases at V and 4 bases at J, with 15 bases between. Germline CDR1 and CDR2: MNHEY and SVGAGI. The CDR3 DNA sequence: TGTGCCAGCAGTACTACCGGGACTCCATACAATGAGCAGTTCTTC. Residues: CASSTTGTPYNEQFF.

The chain links TRBV13 to TRBJ2-3; 7 bases line up with TRBD1. V shed 6 bases and J 6 bases; nucleotides not matched to a gene: 12. The CDR3 covers 15 residues. Germline CDR1 reads PRHDT; CDR2 reads FYEKMQ (reference sequence). CDR3 nucleotides: TGTGCCAGCAGTCCTCCGGGACAGAGATGGGATACGCAGTATTTT. Protein sequence: CASSPPGQRWDTQYF.

The chain has TRBV6-1 and TRBJ2-7, with D tentatively TRBD1 (6 bases). The CDR3 sequence is 13 residues long. CDR1 and CDR2 (germline): MNHNS, SASEGT. The V gene lost 6 bases and the J gene lost 3 bases, with 12 bases spanning the gap. In nucleotides, the CDR3 is TGTGCCAGCAGGCGAACAGGGTTCTACGAGCAGTACTTC. Translation gives CASRRTGFYEQYF.

The chain couples TRBV12-3 or TRBV12-4 to TRBJ1-5, with a possible D match to TRBD1 (5 bases). The ends were cut back, 2 bases at V and 7 bases at J, with 12 bases in the middle. This CDR3 has 14 residues. The CDR3 region is CASSLLSGNQPQHF. In nucleotides, the CDR3 is TGTGCCAGCAGTTTACTCTCAGGGAACCAGCCCCAGCATTTT.

This clonotype was picked up one time. This may arise from a read error, as a much more abundant clone is one base away. The J gene is TRBJ2-1, the V gene TRBV20-1; D is unclear. The CDR3 runs to 13 residues. V was pared by 0 bases and J by 6 bases, with 9 bases between. CDR1 and CDR2 (germline): DFQATT, SNEGSKA (reference sequence). CDR3 DNA sequence: TGCAGTGCTAGAGAATTCCAGAGCAATGAGCAGTTCTTC. It is translated as CSAREFQSNEQFF.

The genes are TRBV12-3 or TRBV12-4 and TRBJ1-1; 7 bases agree with TRBD1. This CDR3 has 13 amino acids. V dropped 6 bases and J dropped 4; count of bases not matched to a gene: 5. The CDR3, as DNA: TGTGCCAGCAGGGCAGGGGGGGGCACTGAAGCTTTCTTT. Translated: CASRAGGGTEAFF.

This chain links TRBV7-2 with TRBJ2-3; 9 nucleotides align to TRBD2. V lost 1 base to trimming and J lost 4 bases; unmatched junction nucleotides: 3. Germline V lookup: CDR1 SGHTA, CDR2 FQGNSA. This CDR3 contains 15 residues. CDR3 residues: CASSLVSGGSDTQYF. In DNA, the CDR3 is TGTGCCAGCAGCTTAGTTAGCGGGGGTTCAGATACGCAGTATTTT. Filled out from reference TRBV7-2 and TRBJ2-3, the complete variable domain reads GAGVSQSPSNKVTEKGKDVELRCDPISGHTALYWYRQSLGQGLEFLIYFQGNSAPDKSGLPSDRFSAERTGGSVSTLTIQRTQQEDSAVYLCASSLVSGGSDTQYFGPGTRLTVL.

V is TRBV20-1 and J is TRBJ2-1; 14 nucleotides agree with TRBD2. With V trimmed by 2 bases and J by 3 bases, 9 bases remained unmatched. Germline assignment: CDR1 DFQATT and CDR2 SNEGSKA (reference sequence). CDR3 size: 18 residues. CDR3 sequence (DNA): TGCAGTGCTAGACGGCGGGGACTAGCGGGAGTCGGCTACAATGAGCAGTTCTTC. Translating it yields CSARRRGLAGVGYNEQFF.